The T cell receptor beta chain under discussion was sequenced for a study of identical twins. This clonotype was seen many times. Antigen specificity is unknown. Study conclusions and caveats: Some out-of-frame alpha sequences were shared by twins, and these showed excess low generation probability.

In TCRdb, the 5' RACE reads were re-called with MiXCR into one record per CDR3 protein. This table has fewer than 250,000 distinct CDR3 sequences, 6% to 8% appearing once. This CDR3 spans 12 amino acids. The V end was cut by 4 bases, the J end by 9 bases, with 10 bases between. The germline V gene has CDR1 SEHNR and CDR2 FQNEAQ (reference sequence). Another study also made use of these data, one on yellow fever vaccine responses in identical twins.

J is TRBJ2-1 and V is TRBV7-9; the D call may be TRBD1 or TRBD2 (6 bases each). Sequencing was performed on CD8+ T cells sorted from blood. This TCR was sampled from a woman aged 18-29 years in good health. This CDR3 is CASSSGGGEQFF. The CDR3 nucleotides read TGTGCCAGCAGCTCAGGAGGGGGTGAGCAGTTCTTC.